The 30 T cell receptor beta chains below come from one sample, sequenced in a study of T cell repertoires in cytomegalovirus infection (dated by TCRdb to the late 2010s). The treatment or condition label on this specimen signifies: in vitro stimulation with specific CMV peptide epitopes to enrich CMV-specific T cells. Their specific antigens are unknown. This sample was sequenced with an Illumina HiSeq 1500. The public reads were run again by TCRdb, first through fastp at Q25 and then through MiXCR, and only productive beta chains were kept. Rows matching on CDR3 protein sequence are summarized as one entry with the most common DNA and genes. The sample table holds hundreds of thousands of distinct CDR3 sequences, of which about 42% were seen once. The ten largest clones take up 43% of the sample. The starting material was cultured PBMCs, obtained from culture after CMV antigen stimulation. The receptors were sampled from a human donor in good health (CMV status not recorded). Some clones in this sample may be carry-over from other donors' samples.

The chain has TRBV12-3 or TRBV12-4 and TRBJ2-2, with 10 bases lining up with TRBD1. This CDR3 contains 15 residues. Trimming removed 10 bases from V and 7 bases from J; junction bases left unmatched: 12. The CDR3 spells CAIGFSGTGDGELFF. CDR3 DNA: TGTGCCATAGGCTTTTCGGGGACAGGGGACGGGGAGCTGTTTTTT.

CDR3 loop: CASSLQTAIINTDTQYF. The CDR3 bases are TGCGCCAGCAGCTTGCAGACAGCCATCATTAACACAGATACGCAGTATTTT. The chain combines TRBV5-1 with TRBJ2-3; tentatively, D is TRBD1 (5 bases). CDR3 length equals 17 residues. The germline V gene encodes CDR1 SGHRS and CDR2 YFSETQ. The V end was cut by 1 base, the J end by 2 bases, with 17 bases between.

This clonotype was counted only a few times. CDR3 amino acids: CASSLLAGSLIYEQYF. DNA of the CDR3: TGTGCCAGCTCCCTGCTAGCGGGTTCCTTGATATACGAGCAGTACTTC. The chain carries TRBV7-2 and TRBJ2-7; 8 bases match TRBD2. This CDR3 is 16 amino acids long. V was pared by 8 bases and J by 4 bases, with 16 bases of the junction left unmatched. Germline loops: CDR1 SGHTA, CDR2 FQGNSA.

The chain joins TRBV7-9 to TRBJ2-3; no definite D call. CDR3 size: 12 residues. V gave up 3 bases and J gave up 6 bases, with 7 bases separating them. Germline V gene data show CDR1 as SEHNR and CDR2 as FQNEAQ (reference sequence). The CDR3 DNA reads TGTGCCAGCAGCTTCGTAGGGGATACGCAGTATTTT. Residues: CASSFVGDTQYF.

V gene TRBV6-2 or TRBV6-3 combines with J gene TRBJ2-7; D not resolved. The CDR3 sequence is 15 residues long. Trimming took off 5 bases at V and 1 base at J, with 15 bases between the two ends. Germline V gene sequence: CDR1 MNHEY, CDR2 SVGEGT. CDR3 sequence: CASSLNPDQSYEQYF. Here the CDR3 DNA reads TGTGCCAGCAGTCTCAACCCGGACCAATCCTACGAGCAGTACTTC.

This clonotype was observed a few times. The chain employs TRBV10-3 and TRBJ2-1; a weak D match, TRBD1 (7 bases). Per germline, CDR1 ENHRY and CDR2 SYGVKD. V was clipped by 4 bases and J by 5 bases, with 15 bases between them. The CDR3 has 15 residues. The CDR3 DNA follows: TGTGCCATCAGTGCGCGGGACAGCGAAGACAATGAGCAGTTCTTC. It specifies CAISARDSEDNEQFF.

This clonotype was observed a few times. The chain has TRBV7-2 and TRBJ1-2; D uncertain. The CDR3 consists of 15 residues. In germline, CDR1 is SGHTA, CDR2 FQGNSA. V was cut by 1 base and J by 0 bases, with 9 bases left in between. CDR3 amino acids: CASSLGGFPNYGYTF. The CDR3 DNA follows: TGTGCCAGCAGCTTAGGCGGATTCCCTAACTATGGCTACACCTTC.

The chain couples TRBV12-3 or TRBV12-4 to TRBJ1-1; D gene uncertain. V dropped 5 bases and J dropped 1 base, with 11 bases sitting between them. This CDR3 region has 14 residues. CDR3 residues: CASSRSSANTEAFF. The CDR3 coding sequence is TGTGCCAGCAGTCGTTCTTCGGCGAACACTGAAGCTTTCTTT.

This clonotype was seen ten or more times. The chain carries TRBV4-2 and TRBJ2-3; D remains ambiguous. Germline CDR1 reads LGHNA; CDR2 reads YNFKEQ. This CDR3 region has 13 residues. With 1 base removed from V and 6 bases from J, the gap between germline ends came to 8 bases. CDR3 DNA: TGTGCCAGCAGCCAAGGGTCTGTGGATACGCAGTATTTT. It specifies CASSQGSVDTQYF.

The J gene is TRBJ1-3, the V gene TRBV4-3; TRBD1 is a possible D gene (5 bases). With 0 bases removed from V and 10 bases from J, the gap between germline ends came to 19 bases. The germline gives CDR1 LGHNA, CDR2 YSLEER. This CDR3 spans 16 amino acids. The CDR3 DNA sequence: TGCGCCAGCAGCCAAGACCCGGGACTGCCTGTCTCGACCATATATTTT. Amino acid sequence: CASSQDPGLPVSTIYF.

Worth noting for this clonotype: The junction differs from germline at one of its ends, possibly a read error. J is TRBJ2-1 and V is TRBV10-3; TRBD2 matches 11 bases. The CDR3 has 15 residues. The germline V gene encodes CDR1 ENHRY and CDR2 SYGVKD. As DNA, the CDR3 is TGTGCCATCAGCGCCCCTAGCGGGAGGTACAATGAGCAGTTATTC. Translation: CAISAPSGRYNEQLF.

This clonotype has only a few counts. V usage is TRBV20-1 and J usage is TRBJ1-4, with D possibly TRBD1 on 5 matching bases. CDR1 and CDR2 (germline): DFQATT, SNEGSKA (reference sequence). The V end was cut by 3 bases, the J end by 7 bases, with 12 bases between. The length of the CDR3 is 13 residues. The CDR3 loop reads CSASAGLVEKLFF. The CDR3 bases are TGCAGTGCTAGCGCAGGGCTGGTTGAAAAACTGTTTTTT.

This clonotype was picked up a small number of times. CDR3 sequence: CAASRGPNNEQFF. DNA of the CDR3: TGTGCCGCCAGCAGGGGACCCAACAATGAGCAGTTCTTC. The rearrangement links TRBV2 to TRBJ2-1; D possibly corresponds to TRBD1 (6 bases). V lost 11 bases and J lost 5, with 16 bases in between. This CDR3 is built from 13 residues. Germline loops: CDR1 SNHLY, CDR2 FYNNEI.

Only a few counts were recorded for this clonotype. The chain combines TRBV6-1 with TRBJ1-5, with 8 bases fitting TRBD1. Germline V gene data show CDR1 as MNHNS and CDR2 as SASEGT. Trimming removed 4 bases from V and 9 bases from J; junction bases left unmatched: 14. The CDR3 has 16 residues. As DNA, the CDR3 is TGTGCCAGCAGTGGGGGACGACAGGGGCCCGATCGGCCCCAGCATTTT. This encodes CASSGGRQGPDRPQHF.

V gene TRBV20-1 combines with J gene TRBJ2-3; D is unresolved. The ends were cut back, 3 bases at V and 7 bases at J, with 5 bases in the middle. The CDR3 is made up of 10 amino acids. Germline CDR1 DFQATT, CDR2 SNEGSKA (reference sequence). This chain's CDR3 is CSASDHTQYF. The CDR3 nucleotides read TGCAGTGCTAGCGACCATACGCAGTATTTT.

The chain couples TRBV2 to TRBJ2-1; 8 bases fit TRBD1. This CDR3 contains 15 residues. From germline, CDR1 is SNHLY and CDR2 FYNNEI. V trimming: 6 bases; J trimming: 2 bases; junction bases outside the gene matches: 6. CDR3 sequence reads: CASRLGQGTYNEQFF. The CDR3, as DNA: TGTGCCAGCAGACTAGGACAGGGTACCTACAATGAGCAGTTCTTC.

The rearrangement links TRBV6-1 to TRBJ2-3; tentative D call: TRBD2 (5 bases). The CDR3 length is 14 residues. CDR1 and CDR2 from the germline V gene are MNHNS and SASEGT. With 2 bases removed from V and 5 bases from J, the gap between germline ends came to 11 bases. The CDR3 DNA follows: TGTGCCAGCAGTGAACGAGGGATACTAGATACGCAGTATTTT. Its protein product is CASSERGILDTQYF.

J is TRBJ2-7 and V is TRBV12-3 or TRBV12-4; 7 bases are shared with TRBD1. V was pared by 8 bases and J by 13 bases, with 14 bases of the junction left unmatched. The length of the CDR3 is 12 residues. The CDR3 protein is CASGLQGRRFYF. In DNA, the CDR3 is TGTGCCAGCGGGTTACAGGGGCGACGATTCTACTTC.

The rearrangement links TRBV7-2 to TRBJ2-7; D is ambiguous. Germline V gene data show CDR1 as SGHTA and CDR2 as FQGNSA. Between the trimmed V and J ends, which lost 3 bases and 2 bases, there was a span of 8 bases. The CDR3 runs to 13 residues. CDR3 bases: TGTGCCAGCAGCTTTTCACAGCCCTACGAGCAGTACTTC. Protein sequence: CASSFSQPYEQYF.

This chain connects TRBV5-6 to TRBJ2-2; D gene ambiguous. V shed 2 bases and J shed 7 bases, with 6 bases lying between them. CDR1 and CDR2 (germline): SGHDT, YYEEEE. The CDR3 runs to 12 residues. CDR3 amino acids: CASSFYHGELFF. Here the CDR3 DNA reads TGTGCCAGCAGCTTCTACCACGGGGAGCTGTTTTTT. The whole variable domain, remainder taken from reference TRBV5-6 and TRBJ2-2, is DAGVTQSPTHLIKTRGQQVTLRCSPKSGHDTVSWYQQALGQGPQFIFQYYEEEERQRGNFPDRFSGHQFPNYSSELNVNALLLGDSALYLCASSFYHGELFFGEGSRLTVL.

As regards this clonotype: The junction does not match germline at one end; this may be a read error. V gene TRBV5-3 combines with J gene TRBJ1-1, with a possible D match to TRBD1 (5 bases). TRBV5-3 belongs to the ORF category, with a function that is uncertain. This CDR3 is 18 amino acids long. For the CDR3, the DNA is TGTGCCAGCAGCTCCCCCAGCCGGGACGGGGTAATGAACACTGAAGCTTTCTTT. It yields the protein CASSSPSRDGVMNTEAFF.

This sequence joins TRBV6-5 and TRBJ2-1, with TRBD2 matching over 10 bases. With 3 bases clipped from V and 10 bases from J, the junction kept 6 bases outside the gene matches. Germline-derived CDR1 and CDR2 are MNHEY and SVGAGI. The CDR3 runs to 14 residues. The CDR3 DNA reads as TGTGCCAGCAGTTATCAGCGGGAGGGATTCGAGCAGTTCTTC. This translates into CASSYQREGFEQFF.

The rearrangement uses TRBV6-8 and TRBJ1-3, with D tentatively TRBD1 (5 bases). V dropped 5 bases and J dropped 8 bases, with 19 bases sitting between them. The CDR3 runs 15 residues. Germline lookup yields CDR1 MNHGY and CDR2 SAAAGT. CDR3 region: CASSPLTGGLYTIYF. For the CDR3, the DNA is TGTGCCAGCAGTCCCCTGACGGGGGGTCTTTACACCATATATTTT.

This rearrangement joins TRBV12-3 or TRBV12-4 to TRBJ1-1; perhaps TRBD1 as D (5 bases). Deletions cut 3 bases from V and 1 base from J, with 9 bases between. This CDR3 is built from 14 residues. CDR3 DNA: TGTGCCAGCAGTTTGACAGCTAGGAACACTGAAGCTTTCTTT. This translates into CASSLTARNTEAFF.

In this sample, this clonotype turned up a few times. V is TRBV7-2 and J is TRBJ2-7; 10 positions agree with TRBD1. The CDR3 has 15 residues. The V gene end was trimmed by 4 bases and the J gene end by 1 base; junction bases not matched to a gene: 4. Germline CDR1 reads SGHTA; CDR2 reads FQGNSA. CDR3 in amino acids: CASSSRQGASYEQYF. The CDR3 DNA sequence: TGTGCCAGCAGCTCACGACAGGGGGCTTCCTACGAGCAGTACTTC.

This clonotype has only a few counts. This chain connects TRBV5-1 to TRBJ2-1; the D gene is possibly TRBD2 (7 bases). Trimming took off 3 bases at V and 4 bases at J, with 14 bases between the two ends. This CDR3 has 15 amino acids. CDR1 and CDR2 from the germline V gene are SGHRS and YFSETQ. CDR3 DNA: TGCGCCAGCAGCTGGCGGGGGCCTTCGTACAATGAGCAGTTCTTC. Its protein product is CASSWRGPSYNEQFF.

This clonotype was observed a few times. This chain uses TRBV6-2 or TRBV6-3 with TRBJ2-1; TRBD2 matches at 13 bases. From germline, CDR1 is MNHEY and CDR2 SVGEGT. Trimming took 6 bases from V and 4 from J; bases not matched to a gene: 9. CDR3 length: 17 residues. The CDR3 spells CASSSPGLAGRYNEQFF. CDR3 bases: TGTGCCAGCAGCTCCCCGGGACTAGCGGGAAGGTACAATGAGCAGTTCTTC.

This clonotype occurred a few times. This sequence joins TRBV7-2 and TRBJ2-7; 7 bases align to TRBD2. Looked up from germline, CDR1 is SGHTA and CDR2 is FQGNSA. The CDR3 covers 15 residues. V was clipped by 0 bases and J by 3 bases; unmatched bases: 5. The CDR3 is CASSLAGTTVYEQYF. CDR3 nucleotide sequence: TGTGCCAGCAGCTTAGCTGGGACTACGGTCTACGAGCAGTACTTC.

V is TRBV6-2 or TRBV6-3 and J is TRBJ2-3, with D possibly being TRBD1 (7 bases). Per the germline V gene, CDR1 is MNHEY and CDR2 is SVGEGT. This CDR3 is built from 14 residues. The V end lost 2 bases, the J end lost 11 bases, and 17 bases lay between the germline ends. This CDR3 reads CASSYPGDSSWQYF. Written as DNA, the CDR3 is TGTGCCAGCAGTTACCCGGGGGACAGCAGTTGGCAGTATTTT.

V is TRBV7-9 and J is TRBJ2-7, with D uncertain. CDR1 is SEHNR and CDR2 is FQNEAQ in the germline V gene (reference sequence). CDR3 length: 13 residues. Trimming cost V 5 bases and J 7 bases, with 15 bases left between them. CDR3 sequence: CASSPLSLGEQYF. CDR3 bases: TGTGCCAGCAGCCCCCTCTCCCTGGGGGAGCAGTACTTC. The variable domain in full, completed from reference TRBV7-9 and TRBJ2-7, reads DTGVSQNPRHKITKRGQNVTFRCDPISEHNRLYWYRQTLGQGPEFLTYFQNEAQLEKSRLLSDRFSAERPKGSFSTLEIQRTEQGDSAMYLCASSPLSLGEQYFGPGTRLTVT.